This T cell receptor beta chain was retrieved from a study of glioma-infiltrating T cells (TCRdb year 2016). For context, the study as a whole: Glioma tissue, non-neoplastic brain tissue and matched peripheral blood mononuclear cells were used as sources from which TCR alpha- and beta-chain repertoires were sequenced. Each tissue-infiltrating repertoire was compared with the same patient's peripheral blood repertoire to measure divergence between tissue and blood T-cell populations. Three low-grade glioma patients, roughly eight primary glioblastoma patients, and three non-glioma patients who contributed non-neoplastic brain tissue made up the paired cohort.

Findings and caveats that apply to the study as a whole: In non-neoplastic patients, VJ-independent divergence between tissue and blood fell below expectation, whereas in all gliomas, and especially in low-grade gliomas, the divergence rose above expectation. Only a very small number of CDR3 sequences turned up in both tissue and blood, a result put down to high CDR3 diversity combined with limited sampling. Small numbers underpinned the group comparisons: roughly eight glioblastoma patients, three low-grade glioma patients and three non-neoplastic patients.

The iRepertoire nested amplicon-rescue multiplex PCR (arm-PCR) platform was used to amplify TCR alpha and beta CDR3 regions from RNA. The input for one-step reverse transcription and amplification was roughly 100-450 ng of either tissue mRNA or PBMC total RNA. After bead purification, a secondary multiplex PCR added Illumina adapters, and libraries were gel-purified between 200 and 400 bp. Demultiplexing relied on internal 6-nucleotide barcodes carried by the libraries. Sequencing of libraries was performed on an Illumina MiSeq with 2x220 or 2x250 nucleotide paired-end reads. Processing in the source paper ran as follows. Paired reads were merged with FLASH 1.2.11 and aligned to the GRCh37 human genome with BWA-MEM before extracting TRA and TRB reads. For V and J assignment, an IMGT-derived reference of cassette sequences and CDR3 motifs that included pseudogenes was used. Reads were translated in three frames, and productive CDR3s were defined as those with a C...FGXG motif and no stop codons. Unique combinations of V-J cassette pair and CDR3 amino acid sequence were defined as clonotypes. Filtering of reads was based on Hamming distance, with the threshold set by the sequence error rate of each sample in mapped regions. In-frame beta chains were kept once TCRdb had trimmed the public reads at Q25 with fastp and called clones with MiXCR. Every entry covers one CDR3 protein and lists the most common genes and DNA from its rows. TCRdb's processing, not the study's, gives the V and J calls here. In all, the sample holds approximately 190,000 distinct CDR3 sequences, and more than 25% of those were seen once. The ten largest make up around 20% of the sample.

CDR1 and CDR2, looked up from the germline V gene, are MDHEN and SYDVKM. V is clipped by 3 bases and J by 7 bases, and the sequence between their germline boundaries is 16 bases long. The CDR3 numbers 15 residues from cysteine through phenylalanine. CDR3 DNA is the only sequence kept; it has 45 bases, read in frame from the first base. This clonotype was seen at least ten times. Its antigen is still unknown. No clone much larger than this one lies a single base away; base qualities are absent. The TCR was taken from a human donor with low-grade glioma or glioblastoma, undergoing nonglioma brain surgery, or in good health (not recorded which). Sample: glioma tissue, nonneoplastic brain tissue, or PBMCs (not recorded which). Recombination joined TRBV28 with TRBJ1-5; D gene: possibly TRBD1, on 5 matching bases. The DNA sequence is as follows: TGTGCCAGCAGTTTTAGGGGAGGTGGTAGCCAGCCCCAGCATTTT. Translated, this is CASSFRGGGSQPQHF. With the rest looked up from the reference TRBV28 and TRBJ1-5 genes rather than sequenced, the full variable domain is DVKVTQSSRYLVKRTGEKVFLECVQDMDHENMFWYRQDPGLGLRLIYFSYDVKMKEKGDIPEGYSVSREKKERFSLILESASTNQTSMYLCASSFRGGGSQPQHFGDGTRLSIL.